This T cell receptor (beta chain) was documented in a study of beta chain features in type 1 diabetes. The study's findings and limits: Any HLA effect on TCRB rearrangement was left unresolved by small sub-analyses. The study found that naive, central memory and Treg TCRB repertoires appeared more similar in patients than in healthy donors. All four CD4+ subsets from Type 1 diabetes patients carried moderately but significantly shorter TCRB CDR3s.

Worth noting for this clone: Its antigen is not known.

Sequenced material consisted of expressed TCRB transcripts (all of the isolated RNA was reverse transcribed). The assay was immunoSEQ multiplex PCR, and TCRdb's table has in-frame clones only and misses some. In the table there are roughly 380,000 clones, 15% to 20% of which are singletons. V lost 0 bases and J lost 1; bases outside the gene matches: 3. The CDR3 sequence is 16 residues long. CDR1 and CDR2 (germline): SGDLS, YYNGEE. Cells sorted by CD45RO/CCR7/CD25/CD127/CD95/CD27 comprised CD4+ naive, central memory, regulatory and stem cell-like memory cells. The origin of this receptor is a woman aged 18-29 years in good health. V usage is TRBV9 and J usage is TRBJ2-1; TRBD2 matches 8 bases. The sequenced sample was naive CD4+ T cells from blood. CDR3 nucleotide sequence: TGTGCCAGCAGCGTAGGTACTAGCGGATCCTACAATGAGCAGTTCTTC. Translating gives CASSVGTSGSYNEQFF.